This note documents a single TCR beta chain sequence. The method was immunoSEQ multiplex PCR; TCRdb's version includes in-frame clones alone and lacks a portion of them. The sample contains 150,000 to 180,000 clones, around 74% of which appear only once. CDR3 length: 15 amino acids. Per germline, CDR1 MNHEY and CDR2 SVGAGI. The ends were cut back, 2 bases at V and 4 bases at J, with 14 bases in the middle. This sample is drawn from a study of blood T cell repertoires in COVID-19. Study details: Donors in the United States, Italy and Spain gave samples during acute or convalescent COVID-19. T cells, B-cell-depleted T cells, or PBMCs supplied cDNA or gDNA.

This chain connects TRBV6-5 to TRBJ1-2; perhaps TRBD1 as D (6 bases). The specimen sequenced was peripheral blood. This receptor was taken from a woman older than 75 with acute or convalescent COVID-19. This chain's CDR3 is CASSYGAGAGYGYTF. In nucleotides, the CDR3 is TGTGCCAGCAGTTACGGGGCAGGGGCCGGCTATGGCTACACCTTC.